The present T cell receptor (beta chain) was sequenced within a study of T cell clonotyping in hematopoietic cell transplantation. The junction had 6 bases not matched to a gene; V was cut back by 2 bases and J by 4 bases. The CDR3 is 16 residues long. Germline-derived CDR1 and CDR2 are LGHNA and YNFKEQ. Time point noted: recipient sample about 28 days before transplant, after cytoreduction. Sequencing used immunoSEQ multiplex PCR; TCRdb keeps in-frame clones, though not all of them. The repertoire holds roughly 30,000 clones, with 85% to 95% as singletons. Sample: peripheral blood mononuclear cells, taken before stem cell transplant. The chain joins TRBV4-2 to TRBJ2-2; 8 positions match TRBD2. The source is a man aged 45-65 years with acute myeloid leukemia. Some clones in this sample may be carry-over from other donors' samples. CDR3 in DNA: TGTGCCAGCAGCCAAAGCGAAACTAGCGGCACCGGGGAGCTGTTTTTT. This translates into CASSQSETSGTGELFF.